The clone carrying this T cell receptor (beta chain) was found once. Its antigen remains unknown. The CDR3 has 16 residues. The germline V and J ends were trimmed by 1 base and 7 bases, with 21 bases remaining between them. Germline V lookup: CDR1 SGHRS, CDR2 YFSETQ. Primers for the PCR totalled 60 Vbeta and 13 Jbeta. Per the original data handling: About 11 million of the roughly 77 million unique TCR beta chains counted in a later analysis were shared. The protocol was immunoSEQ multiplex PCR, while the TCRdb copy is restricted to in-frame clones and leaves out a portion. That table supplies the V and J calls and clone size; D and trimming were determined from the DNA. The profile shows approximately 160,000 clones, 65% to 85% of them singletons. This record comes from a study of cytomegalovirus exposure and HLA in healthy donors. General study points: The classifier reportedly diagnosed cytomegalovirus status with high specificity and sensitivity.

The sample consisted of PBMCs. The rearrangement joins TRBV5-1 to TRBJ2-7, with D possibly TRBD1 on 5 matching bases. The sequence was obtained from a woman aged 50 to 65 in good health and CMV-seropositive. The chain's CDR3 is CASSLSLPVGEGEQYF. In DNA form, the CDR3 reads TGCGCCAGCAGCTTGAGCCTCCCGGTAGGGGAAGGAGAGCAGTACTTC.